The present entry profiles one TCR beta chain with its context. As yet, its antigen is unknown. The final CDR3 position lacks the conserved phenylalanine or tryptophan, pointing to a likely read error. These data are taken from a study of blood T cells in healthy people across ages. Study findings and constraints: Unsorted PBMCs blocked a conclusive comparison of naive and antigen-experienced cells.

The second PCR ran about 6 to 12 cycles with a sample-barcoded 5' primer and J-beta primers. TCRdb re-called the 5' RACE reads with MiXCR, one entry per CDR3 protein. The table shows roughly 680,000 distinct CDR3 sequences, with about 50% occurring only once. From germline, CDR1 is MDHEN and CDR2 SYDVKM. Trimming removed 5 bases from V and 11 bases from J, with 15 bases in between. The CDR3 runs to 12 residues. J is TRBJ2-5 and V is TRBV28, with TRBD1 as a possible D gene (8 bases). The receptor's source is a woman at least 80 years old in good health. The material sequenced was blood. The DNA for the CDR3 is TGTGCCAGCAGTCGACAGGGGAGGGTGCAGTACTTA. Encoded protein: CASSRQGRVQYL.